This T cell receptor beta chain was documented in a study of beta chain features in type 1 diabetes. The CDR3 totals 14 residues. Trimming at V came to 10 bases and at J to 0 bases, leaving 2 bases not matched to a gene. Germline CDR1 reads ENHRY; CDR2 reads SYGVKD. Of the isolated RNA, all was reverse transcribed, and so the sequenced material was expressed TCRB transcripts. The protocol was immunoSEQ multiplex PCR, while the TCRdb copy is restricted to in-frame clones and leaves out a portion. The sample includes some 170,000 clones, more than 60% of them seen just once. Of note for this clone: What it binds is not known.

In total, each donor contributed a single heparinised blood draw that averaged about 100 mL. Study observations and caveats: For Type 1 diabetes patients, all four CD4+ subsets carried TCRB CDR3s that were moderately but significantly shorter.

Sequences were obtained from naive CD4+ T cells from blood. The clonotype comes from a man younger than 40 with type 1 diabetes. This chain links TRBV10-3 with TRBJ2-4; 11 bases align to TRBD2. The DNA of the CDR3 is TGTGCCACCGGACTAGCGGGAGCCAAAAACATTCAGTACTTC. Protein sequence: CATGLAGAKNIQYF.